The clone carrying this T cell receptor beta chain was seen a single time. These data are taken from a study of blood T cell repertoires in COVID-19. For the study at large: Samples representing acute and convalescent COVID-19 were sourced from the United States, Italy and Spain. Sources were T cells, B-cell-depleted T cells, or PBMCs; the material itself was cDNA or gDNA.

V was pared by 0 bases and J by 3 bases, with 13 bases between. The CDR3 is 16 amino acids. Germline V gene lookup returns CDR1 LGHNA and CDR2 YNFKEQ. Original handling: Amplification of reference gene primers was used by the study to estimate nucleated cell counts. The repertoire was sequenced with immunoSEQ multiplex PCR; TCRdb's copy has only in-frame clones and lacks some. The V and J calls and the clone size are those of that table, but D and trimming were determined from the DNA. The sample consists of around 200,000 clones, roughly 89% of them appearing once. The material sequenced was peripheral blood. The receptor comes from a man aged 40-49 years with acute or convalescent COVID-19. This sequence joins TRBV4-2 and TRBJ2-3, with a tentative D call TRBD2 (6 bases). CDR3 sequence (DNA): TGTGCCAGCAGCCAAGAGGGGACTCTCCGTACAGATACGCAGTATTTT. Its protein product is CASSQEGTLRTDTQYF.